Presented here are 26 T cell receptor beta chains from one specimen sequenced in a study of tumor-infiltrating lymphocytes in primary liver carcinoma. The researchers obtained blood RNA from unsorted whole blood and also extracted germline DNA. The input was roughly 0.5 ug total RNA; TCR beta cDNA was made from it with a constant-region primer. A slightly modified ARM-PCR protocol with three nested multiplex PCR rounds produced these TCR beta libraries. PCR rounds one and two used TRBV1-TRBV30 forward primers with a C-beta reverse primer for 10 cycles each. TCRdb re-called the multiplex PCR reads through MiXCR, storing one row per CDR3 protein. The table has 300,000 to 400,000 distinct CDR3 sequences, 50% to 70% seen once. The specimen was peripheral blood. The receptors derive from a middle-aged man with primary liver carcinoma and hepatitis B virus infection.

Only a few counts were recorded for this clonotype. This chain connects TRBV14 to TRBJ2-7; 7 bases map to TRBD2. Looked up from germline, CDR1 is SGHDN and CDR2 is FVKESK. CDR3 length: 16 amino acids. Germline trimming cut 0 bases from V and 4 bases from J; bases unmatched to any gene: 9. The CDR3 DNA sequence: TGTGCCAGCAGCCAAGAAGTCAGCGGGGTCCTTTACGAGCAGTACTTC. This sequence encodes CASSQEVSGVLYEQYF.

With regard to this clonotype: Given a much more abundant clone one base away, this may be a read error. The V gene is TRBV6-1, the J gene TRBJ2-2; weak D call: TRBD2 (6 bases). The V gene's germline CDR1 is MNHNS and CDR2 SASEGT. This CDR3 has 15 amino acids. CDR3 sequence (DNA): TGTGCCAGCATTGCCGGGACTTCGAACACCGTGGAGCTGTTTTTT. This gives the protein CASIAGTSNTVELFF.

Many counts were recorded for this clonotype. V is TRBV4-1 and J is TRBJ2-1, with 8 bases that match TRBD2. Germline CDR1 MGHRA, CDR2 YSYEKL. Trimming removed 4 bases from V and 8 bases from J; junction bases left unmatched: 7. This CDR3 comprises 14 residues. The CDR3 region has the DNA TGCGCCAGCAGCCGAACAGGACTAGCTGATGAGCAGTTCTTC. This codes for CASSRTGLADEQFF.

A word on this clonotype: The CDR3 does not end in the conserved phenylalanine or tryptophan, so this is likely a read error. The V gene is TRBV6-6, the J gene TRBJ2-5; D gene uncertain. The CDR3 spans 16 residues. CDR1 and CDR2 from the germline V gene are MNHNY and SVGAGI (reference sequence). The CDR3 DNA follows: TGTGCCAACAGTTACTCCCCAGGTTACGGCCAAGAGACCCAGTACCTC. It codes for CANSYSPGYGQETQYL.

The chain employs TRBV28 and TRBJ1-5; D remains unclear. This CDR3 has 14 amino acids. V gave up 8 bases and J gave up 11 bases, with 22 bases separating them. The germline V gene encodes CDR1 MDHEN and CDR2 SYDVKM. The DNA of the CDR3 is TGTGCCAGCCAAAAGAACAGTATGTTAAGGGCCCAGCATTTT. Its translation is CASQKNSMLRAQHF.

The chain recombines TRBV2 with TRBJ2-7; D possibly matches TRBD1 or TRBD2 (6 bases each). This CDR3 region has 17 residues. Trimming took off 7 bases at V and 6 bases at J, with 28 bases between the two ends. Germline V gene sequence: CDR1 SNHLY, CDR2 FYNNEI. The CDR3 is CASTPPGCRQGTCEQYF. The DNA of the CDR3 is TGTGCCAGCACCCCCCCCGGTTGCAGGCAGGGGACTTGCGAGCAGTACTTC.

About this clonotype: Germline is not matched at one junction end, which may reflect a read error. The CDR3 protein is CASSDSGGAYDQYF. Written as DNA, the CDR3 is TGTGCCAGCAGTGACTCAGGGGGCGCGTACGACCAGTACTTC. V is TRBV2 and J is TRBJ2-7, with TRBD1 matching over 8 bases. The CDR3 is made up of 14 amino acids. The germline gives CDR1 SNHLY, CDR2 FYNNEI. Combining the CDR3 with reference TRBV2 and TRBJ2-7 gives the whole variable domain EPEVTQTPSHQVTQMGQEVILRCVPISNHLYFYWYRQILGQKVEFLVSFYNNEISEKSEIFDDQFSVERPDGSNFTLKIRSTKLEDSAMYFCASSDSGGAYDQYFGPGTRLTVT.

This clonotype has only one observation. Germline is not matched at one junction end, which may reflect a read error. J is TRBJ2-2 and V is TRBV11-2, with D tentatively TRBD1 (5 bases). The CDR3 extends over 15 amino acids. CDR1 and CDR2 from the germline V gene are SGHAT and FQNNGV. Here the CDR3 DNA reads TGTACCAGCAGCGTGGACACTATGAACACCGGGGAGCTGTTTTTT. Translating it yields CTSSVDTMNTGELFF.

Concerning this clonotype itself: The junction does not match germline at one end; this may be a read error. The rearrangement joins TRBV11-2 to TRBJ2-5; 9 bases are shared with TRBD2. The germline CDR1 and CDR2 sequences are SGHAT and FQNNGV. This CDR3 is 14 amino acids long. The CDR3 nucleotides are TGTGCCAGGAGCAGGACTAGCGCACAAGAGACCCAGCACTTC. Its translation: CARSRTSAQETQHF.

This clonotype was detected ten times or more. V is TRBV6-5 and J is TRBJ2-1; D may be TRBD2 (5 bases). Trimming pared 0 bases from V and 10 bases from J, leaving 13 bases between. Germline lookup yields CDR1 MNHEY and CDR2 SVGAGI. The CDR3 is 14 amino acids. The CDR3: CASSYSTTPGEQFF. CDR3 nucleotides: TGTGCCAGCAGTTACTCGACTACCCCGGGCGAGCAGTTCTTC.

This clonotype showed up many times. This chain joins TRBV5-1 and TRBJ2-1; TRBD2 is a possible D gene (6 bases). The CDR3 contains 13 residues. Germline lookup yields CDR1 SGHRS and CDR2 YFSETQ. Trimming took 2 bases from V and 5 from J, leaving 8 bases between them. In DNA form, the CDR3 reads TGCGCCAGCAGCTTCCGGGAGCACAATGAGCAGTTCTTC. Its protein is CASSFREHNEQFF.

This clonotype was recorded many times. V is TRBV4-3 and J is TRBJ2-2; TRBD1 might be the D (5 bases). CDR3 length: 19 amino acids. Germline CDR1 and CDR2: LGHNA and YSLEER. V lost 4 bases, J lost 4 bases, and 25 bases lay in between. CDR3 coding DNA: TGCGCCAGCAGCCCCCGAAGCCCGACAAGGGGCGGCTCCACCGGGGAGCTGTTTTTT. It encodes CASSPRSPTRGGSTGELFF.

Concerning this clonotype: A much larger clone is a single base away; this may be a read error. The chain employs TRBV6-5 and TRBJ1-5, with 7 bases identical to TRBD1. V lost 4 bases and J lost 6; bases outside the gene matches: 9. CDR3 length: 15 amino acids. Germline lookup yields CDR1 MNHEY and CDR2 SVGAGI. Here the CDR3 DNA reads TGTGCCAGCAGTTTACAGGGGTTAAGGGGTCAGCCCCAGCATTTT. Translated, it gives CASSLQGLRGQPQHF.

Notes on this clonotype: An end of the junction does not agree with germline; a read error may underlie this. This chain uses TRBV4-2 with TRBJ1-3; D gene ambiguous. CDR3 length: 16 amino acids. The germline gives CDR1 LGHNA, CDR2 YNFKEQ. The CDR3 loop is CANSQETLRSGNTIYF. DNA for the CDR3: TGTGCCAACAGCCAAGAGACTTTGAGAAGTGGAAACACCATATATTTT.

This clonotype was found many times. The chain joins TRBV6-1 to TRBJ2-5; TRBD2 aligns across 10 bases. Germline CDR1 and CDR2: MNHNS and SASEGT. The CDR3 has 15 amino acids. V lost 7 bases to trimming and J lost 5 bases; unmatched junction nucleotides: 10. The CDR3 DNA follows: TGTGCCAGCAACAAAGCGGGAGGGCCAATGGAGACCCAGTACTTC. Protein: CASNKAGGPMETQYF.

This clonotype appeared a few times. This chain's CDR3 is CASSAGSSTDTQYF. The CDR3 nucleotides read TGTGCCAGCAGCGCCGGCTCTAGCACAGATACGCAGTATTTT. J is TRBJ2-3 and V is TRBV7-9; no clear D gene. CDR1 and CDR2 (germline): SEHNR, FQNEAQ (reference sequence). Trimming shortened V by 5 bases and J by 0 bases, and 9 bases separated the two germline ends. The CDR3 covers 14 residues.

This chain connects TRBV5-1 to TRBJ2-1; perhaps TRBD2 as D (6 bases). This CDR3 has 16 amino acids. Germline CDR1 and CDR2: SGHRS and YFSETQ. V gave up 4 bases and J gave up 7 bases, with 21 bases separating them. The DNA of the CDR3 is TGCGCCAGCAGCCAAACCGGACGTAGCGGAATTAATGAGCAGTTCTTC. Translating it yields CASSQTGRSGINEQFF.

This clonotype was found a few times. The V and J genes are TRBV2 and TRBJ1-2; D is possibly TRBD1 (5 bases). The V gene's germline CDR1 is SNHLY and CDR2 FYNNEI. The CDR3 spans 13 residues. Trimming shortened V by 3 bases and J by 3 bases, and 8 bases separated the two germline ends. CDR3 sequence reads: CASSDAGDYGYTF. The CDR3 DNA reads TGTGCCAGCAGTGACGCGGGGGACTATGGCTACACCTTC.

This clonotype has only a few counts. The chain employs TRBV5-1 and TRBJ2-7; tentative D call: TRBD1 (7 bases). The CDR3 has 15 residues. V lost 4 bases to trimming and J lost 2 bases, with 16 bases between them. CDR1 SGHRS and CDR2 YFSETQ come from the germline V gene. This chain's CDR3 is CASSQASRGAYEQYF. CDR3 coding DNA: TGCGCCAGCAGCCAGGCTAGCAGGGGGGCCTACGAGCAGTACTTC.

The count of this clonotype is one. This could be a read error, since a much larger clone is one nucleotide away. V is TRBV4-2 and J is TRBJ2-7, with D unresolved. Germline CDR1 LGHNA, CDR2 YNFKEQ. The CDR3 has 14 residues. V lost 4 bases and J lost 3, with 13 bases in between. The CDR3 DNA is TGTGCCAGCAGCCGACGGAACGGAGACTACGAGCAGTACTTC. This codes for CASSRRNGDYEQYF.

The chain combines TRBV12-3 or TRBV12-4 with TRBJ2-2; D remains unclear. This CDR3 has 16 residues. V was trimmed by 5 bases and J by 10 bases, leaving 23 bases between them. The CDR3 bases are TGTGCCAGCAGTCCTCCCGCCCCTTGGATCCCCGTGGAGCTGTTTTTT. Its protein is CASSPPAPWIPVELFF.

Note on this clonotype: This CDR3 fails to terminate in the conserved phenylalanine or tryptophan, so it likely reflects a read error. The chain recombines TRBV28 with TRBJ1-1; D is ambiguous. CDR1 and CDR2 from the germline V gene are MDHEN and SYDVKM. The ends were cut back, 5 bases at V and 1 base at J, with 5 bases in the middle. The CDR3 covers 12 residues. The CDR3 region has the DNA TGTGCCAGCAGTCCCGCGAACACTGAAGCTTTCTTG. Its protein product is CASSPANTEAFL.

Worth noting for this clonotype: One junction end disagrees with the germline gene, perhaps due to a read error. The rearrangement uses TRBV4-3 and TRBJ2-3; 9 bases map to TRBD2. The CDR3 extends over 18 amino acids. Germline loops: CDR1 LGHNA, CDR2 YSLEER. The CDR3 DNA reads as TGCGTCAGCAGCCAATCTCCCCCGGGTAGCGGGAGCACAGATATGCAGTATTTT. Its protein product is CVSSQSPPGSGSTDMQYF.

In this sample, this clonotype turned up many times. Here the CDR3 reads CASSFGTSTDTQYF. For the CDR3, the DNA is TGTGCCAGCAGCTTTGGAACTAGCACAGATACGCAGTATTTT. The chain uses TRBV11-1 and TRBJ2-3; D gene uncertain. V lost 3 bases, J lost 0 bases, and 7 bases lay in between. CDR1 is SGHAT, CDR2 FQDESV, per germline (reference sequence). This CDR3 is built from 14 residues.

On this clonotype: A much larger clone differs by one base, so this may be a read error. The chain carries TRBV12-3 or TRBV12-4 and TRBJ2-7; maybe TRBD2 (6 bases). V shed 3 bases and J shed 1 base, with 10 bases lying between them. The CDR3 extends over 14 amino acids. The chain's CDR3 is CASSFAGMSYEQYF. The CDR3 DNA reads TGTGCCAGCAGTTTTGCGGGAATGTCCTACGAGCAGTACTTC.

On this clonotype itself: This sequence may be a read error, since a much larger clone differs from it by one base. The chain combines TRBV6-7 with TRBJ2-3, with D perhaps matching TRBD1 (6 bases). TRBV6-7 has ORF status, its function being uncertain. The ends were cut back, 4 bases at V and 1 base at J, with 15 bases in the middle. The CDR3 extends over 16 amino acids. Written as DNA, the CDR3 is TGTGCCAGCAGTTCCAGGGGAAGGGCCCGCACAGATACGCAGTATTTT. It specifies CASSSRGRARTDTQYF.